One sample yielded the 17 T cell receptor beta chains listed below, sequenced in a study of T cell clones after liver transplantation. Measured with immunoSEQ multiplex PCR; TCRdb has only the in-frame clones, and not every one. The sample records around 60,000 clones, 71% being singletons. Sequenced material: CD4+ T cells from blood, taken before liver transplant. The receptors originated from a human donor who received a liver transplant.

The chain is built from TRBV18 and TRBJ1-5; possibly TRBD1 for D (6 bases). The CDR3 extends over 14 amino acids. Looked up from germline, CDR1 is KGHSH and CDR2 is LQKENI. V dropped 6 bases and J dropped 4 bases, with 13 bases sitting between them. CDR3 protein: CASSPGGANQPQHF. The CDR3 DNA reads TGTGCCAGCTCTCCGGGGGGCGCTAATCAGCCCCAGCATTTT.

This clone was observed a handful of times. The chain is built from TRBV5-1 and TRBJ1-4, with 7 bases identical to TRBD1. The J segment lost 8 bases and the V segment lost 2 bases, leaving 6 bases of the junction unmatched. Germline V lookup: CDR1 SGHRS, CDR2 YFSETQ. The CDR3 is 14 amino acids. The CDR3, as DNA: TGCGCCAGCAGCTTAACAGGGGCAGGAGAAAAACTGTTTTTT. This sequence encodes CASSLTGAGEKLFF.

V usage is TRBV29-1 and J usage is TRBJ2-1; 7 positions match TRBD1. Looked up from germline, CDR1 is SQVTM and CDR2 is ANQGSEA. V trimming: 0 bases; J trimming: 8 bases; junction bases outside the gene matches: 10. The CDR3 contains 15 residues. CDR3 protein: CSVEDPETGLDEQFF. The DNA of the CDR3 is TGCAGCGTTGAAGATCCGGAGACAGGGCTCGATGAGCAGTTCTTC.

V gene TRBV7-3 combines with J gene TRBJ2-5, with 7 nucleotides matching TRBD2. The CDR3 spans 16 residues. J was trimmed by 2 bases and V by 5 bases; bases with no gene match: 11. The V gene's germline CDR1 is SGHTA and CDR2 FQGTGA. The CDR3 DNA follows: TGTGCCAGCAGCCACCGGGGATTGGGGGGGCAAGAGACCCAGTACTTC. Its translation is CASSHRGLGGQETQYF. The complete variable domain, with remaining parts taken from reference TRBV7-3 and TRBJ2-5, reads GAGVSQTPSNKVTEKGKYVELRCDPISGHTALYWYRQSLGQGPEFLIYFQGTGAADDSGLPNDRFFAVRPEGSVSTLKIQRTERGDSAVYLCASSHRGLGGQETQYFGPGTRLLVL.

The rearrangement joins TRBV29-1 to TRBJ2-7; D gene unclear. This CDR3 is 13 amino acids long. Trimming removed 5 bases at V and 2 bases at J, with 13 bases between. Per germline, CDR1 SQVTM and CDR2 ANQGSEA. CDR3 in DNA: TGCAGCGTTTGGGCCCCTGACACCTACGAGCAGTACTTC. Protein product: CSVWAPDTYEQYF.

J is TRBJ1-1 and V is TRBV15; D not certain. Germline CDR1 is LNHNV and CDR2 is YYDKDF (reference sequence). V dropped 0 bases and J dropped 9 bases, with 11 bases sitting between them. This CDR3 is 13 amino acids long. The CDR3 spells CATSRDPNQKAFF. The CDR3 nucleotides read TGTGCCACCAGCAGAGATCCGAACCAGAAAGCTTTCTTT.

The rearrangement joins TRBV4-2 to TRBJ1-1; TRBD1 agrees at 9 bases. CDR1 and CDR2 (germline): LGHNA, YNFKEQ. With 0 bases clipped from V and 4 bases from J, the junction kept 6 bases outside the gene matches. This CDR3 contains 16 residues. The DNA of the CDR3 is TGTGCCAGCAGCCAAGATCACAACAGGGGGCGCACTGAAGCTTTCTTT. Protein: CASSQDHNRGRTEAFF.

In its sample, this clone was seen a few times. The CDR3 region has the DNA TGTGCCAGCTCACCAGGAGGTTCCTATAATTCACCCCTCCACTTT. Translating it yields CASSPGGSYNSPLHF. The chain joins TRBV18 to TRBJ1-6; no clear D. CDR1 is KGHSH, CDR2 LQKENI, per germline. The CDR3 contains 15 residues. Deletions cut 2 bases from V and 1 base from J, with 6 bases between.

The rearrangement uses TRBV19 and TRBJ1-4, with 7 nucleotides matching TRBD1. Germline V gene sequence: CDR1 LNHDA, CDR2 SQIVND (reference sequence). The CDR3 runs to 15 residues. The J segment lost 3 bases and the V segment lost 4 bases, leaving 5 bases of the junction unmatched. In DNA form, the CDR3 reads TGTGCCAGTAGTAGGACAGGAACCGCTAATGAAAAACTGTTTTTT. Its translation is CASSRTGTANEKLFF.

This clone was seen a few times. The chain links TRBV2 to TRBJ2-2; a weak D match, TRBD2 (5 bases). Trimming cost V 6 bases and J 6 bases, with 20 bases left between them. Per germline, CDR1 SNHLY and CDR2 FYNNEI. This CDR3 has 16 residues. In DNA form, the CDR3 reads TGTGCCAGCAGATATACGGCGGCTAGCCGTTCCGGGGAGCTGTTTTTT. Protein: CASRYTAASRSGELFF.

The J gene is TRBJ2-2, the V gene TRBV11-1; D is unclear. Germline V gene data show CDR1 as SGHAT and CDR2 as FQDESV (reference sequence). Trimming left V 5 bases short and J 1 base short, with 8 bases between. The CDR3 spans 14 residues. CDR3 loop: CASSRMRNTGELFF. CDR3 DNA: TGTGCCAGCAGCCGCATGAGGAACACCGGGGAGCTGTTTTTT.

This CDR3 reads CASSLGRDSEQYF. In DNA, the CDR3 is TGCGCCAGCAGCTTGGGACGGGACTCCGAGCAGTACTTC. V and J are TRBV5-1 and TRBJ2-7, with TRBD2 as a possible D gene (6 bases). V was shortened by 0 bases and J by 6 bases, with 10 bases between the two germline ends. Looked up from germline, CDR1 is SGHRS and CDR2 is YFSETQ. This CDR3 spans 13 amino acids.

This chain uses TRBV27 with TRBJ2-7; maybe TRBD1 (6 bases). Between the trimmed V and J ends, which lost 3 bases and 6 bases, there was a span of 21 bases. Germline V lookup: CDR1 MNHEY, CDR2 SMNVEV (reference sequence). This CDR3 is built from 16 residues. CDR3: CASSLKGDLYGREQYF. CDR3 sequence (DNA): TGTGCCAGCAGTTTGAAGGGGGACCTCTACGGGCGCGAGCAGTACTTC.

The chain recombines TRBV4-1 with TRBJ1-5; possible D gene TRBD1, 6 bases. The CDR3 is 15 residues long. Trimming shortened V by 4 bases and J by 4 bases, and 14 bases separated the two germline ends. CDR1 MGHRA and CDR2 YSYEKL come from the germline V gene. The CDR3 DNA sequence: TGCGCCAGCAGCCGCGACGGGACATGGAATCAGCCCCAGCATTTT. Amino acid sequence: CASSRDGTWNQPQHF.

This clone was seen more than once but under ten times. The genes are TRBV2 and TRBJ1-2, with TRBD1 matching over 8 bases. Looked up from germline, CDR1 is SNHLY and CDR2 is FYNNEI. This CDR3 contains 16 residues. V trimming: 7 bases; J trimming: 3 bases; junction bases outside the gene matches: 13. The CDR3 DNA follows: TGTGCCAGCAACCCCCCTCCAGCAGGGGGCCACTATGGCTACACCTTC. Its translation: CASNPPPAGGHYGYTF.

The rearrangement links TRBV6-1 to TRBJ1-4; D perhaps matches TRBD1 (5 bases). CDR1 is MNHNS and CDR2 is SASEGT in the germline V gene. Trimming stripped 3 bases from V and 7 bases from J, with 12 bases between. The CDR3 sequence is 14 residues long. CDR3 in DNA: TGTGCCAGCAGTGACAGGGAGGGAATTGAAAAACTGTTTTTT. Protein sequence: CASSDREGIEKLFF.

V is TRBV9 and J is TRBJ1-1; D perhaps matches TRBD1 (6 bases). There are 16 residues in the CDR3. Germline-derived CDR1 and CDR2 are SGDLS and YYNGEE. Deletions cut 2 bases from V and 1 base from J, with 15 bases between. CDR3 residues: CASSVSTGYANTEAFF. As DNA, the CDR3 is TGTGCCAGCAGCGTCTCTACAGGGTACGCGAACACTGAAGCTTTCTTT.